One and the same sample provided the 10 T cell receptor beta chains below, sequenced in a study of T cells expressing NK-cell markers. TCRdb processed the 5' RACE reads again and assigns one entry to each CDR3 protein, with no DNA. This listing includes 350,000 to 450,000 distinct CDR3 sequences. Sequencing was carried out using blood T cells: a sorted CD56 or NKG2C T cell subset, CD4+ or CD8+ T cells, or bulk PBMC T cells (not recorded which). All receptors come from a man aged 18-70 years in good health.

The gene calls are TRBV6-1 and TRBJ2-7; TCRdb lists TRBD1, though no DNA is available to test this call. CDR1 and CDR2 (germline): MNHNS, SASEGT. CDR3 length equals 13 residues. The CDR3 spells CASSEGQGREQYF.

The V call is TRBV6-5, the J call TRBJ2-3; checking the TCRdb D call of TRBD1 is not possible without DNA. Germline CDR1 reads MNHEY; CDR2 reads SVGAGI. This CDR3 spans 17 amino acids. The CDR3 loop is CASSYLPRGLSTDTQYF.

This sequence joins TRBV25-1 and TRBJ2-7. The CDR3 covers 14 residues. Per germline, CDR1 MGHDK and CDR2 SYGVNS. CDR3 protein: CASRTTGASYEQYF.

The CDR3 sequence: CASDRERVTGELFF. This chain uses TRBV30 with TRBJ2-2; checking the TCRdb D call of TRBD1 is not possible without DNA. The length of the CDR3 is 14 residues. Germline values: CDR1 GTSNPN, CDR2 SVGIG (reference sequence).

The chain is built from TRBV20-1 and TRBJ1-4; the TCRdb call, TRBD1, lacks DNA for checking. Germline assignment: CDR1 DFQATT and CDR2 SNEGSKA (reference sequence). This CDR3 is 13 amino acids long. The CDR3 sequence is CSAWDRRHEKLFF.

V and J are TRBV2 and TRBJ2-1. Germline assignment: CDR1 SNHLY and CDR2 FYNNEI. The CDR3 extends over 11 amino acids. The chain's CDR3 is CASGVYNEQFF.

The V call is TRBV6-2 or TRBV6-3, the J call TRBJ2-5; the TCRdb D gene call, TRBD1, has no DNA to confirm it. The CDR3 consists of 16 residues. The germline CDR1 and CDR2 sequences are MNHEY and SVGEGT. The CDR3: CASSTSIRDRQETQYF.

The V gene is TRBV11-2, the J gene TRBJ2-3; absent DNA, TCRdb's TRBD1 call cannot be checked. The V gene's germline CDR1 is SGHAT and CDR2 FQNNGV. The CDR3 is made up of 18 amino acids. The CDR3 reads CASSLGVLVFGGPDTQYF.

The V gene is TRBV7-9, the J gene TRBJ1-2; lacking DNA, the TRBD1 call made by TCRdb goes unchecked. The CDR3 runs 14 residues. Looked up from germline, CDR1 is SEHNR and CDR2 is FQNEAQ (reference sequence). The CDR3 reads CASSLVSQGTGYTF. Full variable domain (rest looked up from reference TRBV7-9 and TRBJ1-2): DTGVSQNPRHKITKRGQNVTFRCDPISEHNRLYWYRQTLGQGPEFLTYFQNEAQLEKSRLLSDRFSAERPKGSFSTLEIQRTEQGDSAMYLCASSLVSQGTGYTFGSGTRLTVV.

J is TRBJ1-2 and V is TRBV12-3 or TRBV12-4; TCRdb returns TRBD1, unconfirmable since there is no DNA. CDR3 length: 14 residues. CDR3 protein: CASSTTGTGTGYTF.